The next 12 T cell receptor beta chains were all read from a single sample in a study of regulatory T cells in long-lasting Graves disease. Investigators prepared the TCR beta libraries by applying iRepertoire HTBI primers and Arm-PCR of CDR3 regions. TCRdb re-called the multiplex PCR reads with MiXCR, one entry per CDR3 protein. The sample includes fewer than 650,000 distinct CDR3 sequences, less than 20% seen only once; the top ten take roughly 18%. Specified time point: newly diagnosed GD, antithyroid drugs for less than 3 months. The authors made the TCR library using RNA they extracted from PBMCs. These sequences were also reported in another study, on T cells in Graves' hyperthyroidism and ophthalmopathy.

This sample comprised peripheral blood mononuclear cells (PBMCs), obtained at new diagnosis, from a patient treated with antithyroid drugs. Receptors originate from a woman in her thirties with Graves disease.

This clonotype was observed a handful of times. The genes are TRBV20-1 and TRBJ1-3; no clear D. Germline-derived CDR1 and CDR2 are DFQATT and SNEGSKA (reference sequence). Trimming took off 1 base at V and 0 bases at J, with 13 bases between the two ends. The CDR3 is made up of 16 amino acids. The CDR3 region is CSARAGSHDSGNTIYF. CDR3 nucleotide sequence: TGCAGTGCTAGAGCTGGATCCCACGACTCTGGAAACACCATATATTTT.

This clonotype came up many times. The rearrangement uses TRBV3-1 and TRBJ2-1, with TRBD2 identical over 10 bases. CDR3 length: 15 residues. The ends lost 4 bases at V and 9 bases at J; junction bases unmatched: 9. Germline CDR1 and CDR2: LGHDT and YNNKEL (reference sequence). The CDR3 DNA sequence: TGTGCCAGCAGCCCTATGAGCGGGAGGGCATCTGAGCAGTTCTTC. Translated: CASSPMSGRASEQFF.

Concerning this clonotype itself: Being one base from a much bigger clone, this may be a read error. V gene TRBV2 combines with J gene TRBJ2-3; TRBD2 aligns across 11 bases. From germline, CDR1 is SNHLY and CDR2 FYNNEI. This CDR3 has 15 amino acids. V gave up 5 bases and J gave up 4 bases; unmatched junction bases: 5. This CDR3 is CASSLLAGDPDTQYF. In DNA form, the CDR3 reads TGTGCCAGCAGTTTACTAGCGGGAGACCCAGATACGCAGTATTTT.

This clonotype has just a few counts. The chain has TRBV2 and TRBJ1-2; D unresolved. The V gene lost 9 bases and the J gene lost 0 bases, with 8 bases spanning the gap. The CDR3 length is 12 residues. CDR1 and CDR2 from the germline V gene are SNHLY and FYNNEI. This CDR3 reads CARREPNYGYTF. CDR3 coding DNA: TGTGCCAGACGGGAACCTAACTATGGCTACACCTTC. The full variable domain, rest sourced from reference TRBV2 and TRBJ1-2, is EPEVTQTPSHQVTQMGQEVILRCVPISNHLYFYWYRQILGQKVEFLVSFYNNEISEKSEIFDDQFSVERPDGSNFTLKIRSTKLEDSAMYFCARREPNYGYTFGSGTRLTVV.

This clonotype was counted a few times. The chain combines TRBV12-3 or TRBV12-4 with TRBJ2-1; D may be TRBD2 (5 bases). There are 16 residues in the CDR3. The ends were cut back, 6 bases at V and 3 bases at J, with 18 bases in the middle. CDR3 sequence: CASSRSDTAGYNEQFF. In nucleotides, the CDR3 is TGTGCCAGCAGCCGGTCCGACACGGCGGGCTACAATGAGCAGTTCTTC.

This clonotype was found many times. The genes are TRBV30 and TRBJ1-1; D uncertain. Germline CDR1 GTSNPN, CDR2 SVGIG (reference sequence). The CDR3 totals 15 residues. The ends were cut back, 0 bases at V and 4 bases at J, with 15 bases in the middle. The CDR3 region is CAWSVRYSMSTEAFF. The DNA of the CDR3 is TGTGCCTGGAGTGTACGTTACAGTATGAGCACTGAAGCTTTCTTT.

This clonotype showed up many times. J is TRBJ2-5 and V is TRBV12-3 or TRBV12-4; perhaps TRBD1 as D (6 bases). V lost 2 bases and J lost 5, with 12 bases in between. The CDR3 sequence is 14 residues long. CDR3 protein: CASSLQGSWETQYF. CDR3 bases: TGTGCCAGCAGTTTACAGGGGTCCTGGGAGACCCAGTACTTC.

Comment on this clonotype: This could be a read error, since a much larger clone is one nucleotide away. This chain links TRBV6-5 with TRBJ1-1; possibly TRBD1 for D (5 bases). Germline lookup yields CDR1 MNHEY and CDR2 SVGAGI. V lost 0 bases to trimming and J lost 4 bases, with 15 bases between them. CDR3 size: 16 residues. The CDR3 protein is CASSYSGTVVSTEAFF. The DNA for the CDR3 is TGTGCCAGCAGTTACTCAGGGACGGTAGTGAGCACTGAAGCTTTCTTT.

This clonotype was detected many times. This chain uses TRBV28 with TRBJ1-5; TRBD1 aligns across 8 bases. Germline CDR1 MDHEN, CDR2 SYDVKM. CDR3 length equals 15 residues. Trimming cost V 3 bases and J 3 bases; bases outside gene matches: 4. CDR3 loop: CASSLGGQANQPQHF. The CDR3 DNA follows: TGTGCCAGCAGTTTGGGGGGACAGGCCAATCAGCCCCAGCATTTT.

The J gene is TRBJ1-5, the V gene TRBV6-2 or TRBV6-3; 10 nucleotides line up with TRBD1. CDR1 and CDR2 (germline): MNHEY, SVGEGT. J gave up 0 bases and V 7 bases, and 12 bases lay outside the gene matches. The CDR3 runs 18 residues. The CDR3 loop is CASMPDRGDAYSNQPQHF. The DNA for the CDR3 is TGTGCCAGCATGCCGGACAGGGGGGACGCATATAGCAATCAGCCCCAGCATTTT.

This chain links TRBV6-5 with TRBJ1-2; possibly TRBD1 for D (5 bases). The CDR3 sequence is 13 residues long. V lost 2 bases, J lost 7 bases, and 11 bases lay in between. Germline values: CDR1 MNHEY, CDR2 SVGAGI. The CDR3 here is CASSYGAGTGYTF. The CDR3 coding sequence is TGTGCCAGCAGTTACGGGGCAGGCACTGGCTACACCTTC.

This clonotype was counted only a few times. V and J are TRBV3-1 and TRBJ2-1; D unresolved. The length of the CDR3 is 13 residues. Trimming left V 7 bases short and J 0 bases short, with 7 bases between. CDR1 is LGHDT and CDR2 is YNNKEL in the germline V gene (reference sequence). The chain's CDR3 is CASTVSSYNEQFF. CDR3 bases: TGTGCCAGCACTGTAAGCTCCTACAATGAGCAGTTCTTC.